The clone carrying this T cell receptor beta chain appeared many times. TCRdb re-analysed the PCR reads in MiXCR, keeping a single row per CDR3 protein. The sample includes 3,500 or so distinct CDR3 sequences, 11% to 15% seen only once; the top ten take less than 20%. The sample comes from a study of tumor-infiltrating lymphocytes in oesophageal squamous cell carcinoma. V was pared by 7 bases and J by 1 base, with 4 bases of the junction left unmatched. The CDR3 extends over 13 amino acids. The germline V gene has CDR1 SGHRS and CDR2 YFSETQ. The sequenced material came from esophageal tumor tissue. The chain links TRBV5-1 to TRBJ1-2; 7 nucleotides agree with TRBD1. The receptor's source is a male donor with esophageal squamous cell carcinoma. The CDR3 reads CASGTGDNYGYTF. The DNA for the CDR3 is TGCGCCAGCGGCACAGGGGATAACTATGGCTACACCTTC.